This TCR beta chain derives from a study of T cells after yellow fever vaccination. Whole-study findings and limits: Among primary-vaccination clones, most reappeared after the booster, at about 95% for CD4 and more than 75% for CD8.

TCRdb fed the 5' RACE reads into MiXCR, producing one record per CDR3 protein. This table has under 700,000 distinct CDR3 sequences, roughly 17% appearing once. Per germline, CDR1 MNHEY and CDR2 SVGAGI. The trim removed 2 bases at V and 9 bases at J, leaving 6 bases unmatched. CDR3 length equals 15 residues. This clonotype has a handful of counts. Its target is not known. The source material was PBMCs, sampled 5 days after the first yellow fever vaccination. The sequence was collected from a man aged 18 to 30 who received the YFV17D yellow fever vaccine. V gene TRBV6-5 combines with J gene TRBJ2-1; 11 nucleotides align to TRBD2. Here the CDR3 DNA reads TGTGCCAGCAGTTACAGGCTAGCGGGGGGTGGTGAGCAGTTCTTC. Its protein product is CASSYRLAGGGEQFF.